This T cell receptor (beta chain) was identified during a study of T cell repertoires in cytomegalovirus infection. Study background: Matching HLA type, along with CMV infection, was indicated by public TCR beta signatures.

Study-level results: Clonotypes of TCR beta that were HLA-C-restricted and CMV-specific dominated the ex vivo response.

TCRdb recomputed calls from the reads with MiXCR, one row per CDR3 protein. The sample has around 210,000 distinct CDR3 sequences, roughly 6.5% seen once; the top ten hold around 6%. This clonotype was seen ten or more times. What it recognizes is unknown. This clonotype was sampled from a human donor in good health (CMV status not recorded). Some clones in this sample may be carry-over from other donors' samples. Sequencing used PBMCs.

The CDR3 sequence: CASSQQGRTYEQYF. Here the CDR3 DNA reads TGTGCCAGCAGCCAACAGGGCCGCACCTACGAGCAGTACTTC. The chain has TRBV28 and TRBJ2-7, with D maybe TRBD1 (6 bases). Germline V gene sequence: CDR1 MDHEN, CDR2 SYDVKM. The CDR3 totals 14 residues. V was pared by 6 bases and J by 2 bases, with 14 bases between.